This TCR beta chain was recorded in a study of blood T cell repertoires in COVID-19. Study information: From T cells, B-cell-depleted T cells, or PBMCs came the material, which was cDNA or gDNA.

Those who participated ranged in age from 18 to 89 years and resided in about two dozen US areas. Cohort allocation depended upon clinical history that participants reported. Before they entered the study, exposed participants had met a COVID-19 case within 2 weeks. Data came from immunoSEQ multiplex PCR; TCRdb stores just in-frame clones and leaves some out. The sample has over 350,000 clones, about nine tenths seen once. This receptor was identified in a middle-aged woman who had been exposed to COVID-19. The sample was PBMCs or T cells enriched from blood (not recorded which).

CDR3 amino acids: CAIRGAGSGNQPQHF. In DNA, the CDR3 is TGTGCTATCCGGGGGGCGGGGTCGGGCAATCAGCCCCAGCATTTT. The chain is built from TRBV28 and TRBJ1-5; TRBD1 is a possible D gene (6 bases). The length of the CDR3 is 15 residues. Germline V gene sequence: CDR1 MDHEN, CDR2 SYDVKM.